The rows below give T cell receptor beta chains drawn from one sample of a study of regulatory T cells in long-lasting Graves disease. MiXCR was run by TCRdb on the multiplex PCR reads, yielding one entry per CDR3 protein. This table has 440,000 or so distinct CDR3 sequences, roughly 15% appearing once. In addition, the sample was reused for a study of T cells in Graves' hyperthyroidism and ophthalmopathy.

Sequenced here: peripheral blood mononuclear cells (PBMCs), sampled at new diagnosis, from a patient treated with antithyroid drugs. The receptor source for this set is a woman in her 30s with Graves disease. CDR3s include the opening cysteine and the closing phenylalanine or tryptophan. A D gene is named only where the DNA matches it firmly. For some rows the clone size is stated as once, few or many, or as a class when expanded; others skip it.

18	TRBV11-2	TRBJ2-5	TRBD2	.	TGTGCCAGCAGCTTAGAGACTAGCGGGAGGACGGGGCAAGAGACCCAGTACTTC	CASSLETSGRTGQETQYF
16	TRBV9	TRBJ1-1	.	many	TGTGCCAGCAGCGTAGCTCCGTCAGGCCTGAACACTGAAGCTTTCTTT	CASSVAPSGLNTEAFF
14	TRBV10-2	TRBJ2-1	TRBD2	many	TGCGCCAGCAGTCGACTAGCGTCGTATGATGAGCAGTTCTTC	CASSRLASYDEQFF
13	TRBV29-1	TRBJ2-2	.	many	TGCAGCGTTGTAGTCCCTAACACCGGGGAGCTGTTTTTT	CSVVVPNTGELFF
14	TRBV2	TRBJ1-2	.	many	TGTGCCAGCAGTGTCAGAAGCCCTAACTATGGCTACACCTTC	CASSVRSPNYGYTF
17	TRBV3-1	TRBJ2-1	.	many	TGTGCCAGCAGCCAAGGGGTTAGGAAAACCGCCAGGAATGAGCAGTTCTTC	CASSQGVRKTARNEQFF
18	TRBV9	TRBJ1-2	TRBD1	.	TGTGCCAGCAGGCCCGTCCCGGGACAGGCTGGTGGGGGCTATGGCTACACCTTC	CASRPVPGQAGGGYGYTF
14	TRBV6-1	TRBJ2-2	.	.	TGTGCCAGCAGGCAGAACGCGAACACCGGGGAGCTGTTTTTT	CASRQNANTGELFF
13	TRBV6-5	TRBJ1-1	.	once	TGTGCCAGCAGTTACTGGGTGAACACTGAAGCTTTCTTT	CASSYWVNTEAFF
16	TRBV7-2	TRBJ2-7	.	many	TGTGCCAGCAGCTTAGGAGGCAGAGGGAGCTCCTACGAGCAGTACTTC	CASSLGGRGSSYEQYF
16	TRBV29-1	TRBJ2-3	.	.	TGCAGCGTCACTAAACGGGACACTAGGGGAACAGATACGCAGTATTTT	CSVTKRDTRGTDTQYF
15	TRBV6-2/TRBV6-3	TRBJ1-1	.	.	TGTGCCAGCAGTTACTTTGCCGCCGGGAACACTGAAGCTTTCTTT	CASSYFAAGNTEAFF
15	TRBV20-1	TRBJ2-1	TRBD2	many	TGCAGTGCTAGGAATCTAGCGGGAGCCTACAATGAGCAGTTCTTC	CSARNLAGAYNEQFF
13	TRBV20-1	TRBJ2-3	.	many	TGCAGTGCTAGAGCCCCCGGGTTAGATACGCAGTATTTT	CSARAPGLDTQYF
13	TRBV11-3	TRBJ1-1	.	.	TGTGCCAGCAGCTTAATTTCGGACGCCGAAGCTTTCTTT	CASSLISDAEAFF
15	TRBV19	TRBJ1-3	.	few	TGTGCCAGTAGTCTCTCCAGGGCCTCTGGAAACACCATATATTTT	CASSLSRASGNTIYF
17	TRBV11-1	TRBJ2-3	.	many	TGTGCCAGCAGCTTATCCGACATAGGGATGGGTACAGATACGCAGTATTTT	CASSLSDIGMGTDTQYF
14	TRBV28	TRBJ2-3	TRBD2	.	TGTGCCAGCAGTCCGGGACTAGAAAGTAATACGCAGTATTTT	CASSPGLESNTQYF
14	TRBV7-6	TRBJ2-7	TRBD1	many	TGTGCCAGCAGCTTAATGGGACAGTTCTACGAGCAGTACTTC	CASSLMGQFYEQYF
16	TRBV24-1	TRBJ1-5	.	many	TGTGCCACCAGTGATTTAGGGGCAGGGAACAATCAGCCCCAGCATTTT	CATSDLGAGNNQPQHF
13	TRBV10-2	TRBJ2-7	TRBD1	.	TGCGCCAGCAGTGAACAGGGGCGGTACGAGCAGTACTTC	CASSEQGRYEQYF
15	TRBV9	TRBJ1-5	.	.	TGTGCCAGCAGCGTAGATCAGGGATCTACCCAGCCCCAGCATTTT	CASSVDQGSTQPQHF
14	TRBV19	TRBJ1-2	TRBD1	many	TGTGCCAGTAGTGCGTTACAGGGGAACTATGGCTACACCTTC	CASSALQGNYGYTF
14	TRBV5-1	TRBJ1-2	.	many	TGCGCCAGCAGCTTGGCGACAGGTCTAGGCGGCTACACCTTC	CASSLATGLGGYTF
16	TRBV19	TRBJ1-6	.	.	TGTGCCAGTAGTAACCAGCATCCAGAAGGAAATTCACCCCTCCACTTT	CASSNQHPEGNSPLHF
11	TRBV9	TRBJ1-5	.	many	TGTGCCAGCAGCGTAGAAATGGCCCAGCATTTT	CASSVEMAQHF
15	TRBV30	TRBJ2-1	.	many	TGTGCCTGGAGTGTAAGGAGGCCCTCCTACAATGAGCAGTTCTTC	CAWSVRRPSYNEQFF
12	TRBV7-9	TRBJ2-1	.	many	TGTGCCAGCAGCTTAGGAGTTGTTGAGCAGTTCTTC	CASSLGVVEQFF
12	TRBV7-8	TRBJ2-7	.	.	TGTGCCAGCAGCAAGGGACGGGGTGAGCAGTACTTC	CASSKGRGEQYF
11	TRBV19	TRBJ2-1	.	.	TGTGCCAGTAGTATAGGGTTTGAGCAGTTCTTC	CASSIGFEQFF
12	TRBV30	TRBJ2-3	.	many	TGTGCCTGGAGTCCTGCGGCGTCCCCGCAGTATTTT	CAWSPAASPQYF
11	TRBV29-1	TRBJ2-7	.	many	TGCAGCGTTAACGGTGCTTACGAGCAGTACTTC	CSVNGAYEQYF
17	TRBV27	TRBJ2-6	TRBD1	few	TGTGCCAGCAGATTGACAGGGGGCGGATCTGGGGCCAACGTCCTGACTTTC	CASRLTGGGSGANVLTF
15	TRBV19	TRBJ2-5	TRBD2	few	TGTGCCAGTAGTATTAGCGGGAGATTCCAAGAGACCCAGTACTTC	CASSISGRFQETQYF
14	TRBV7-9	TRBJ2-7	TRBD1	.	TGTGCCAGCGGGAAGACAGGGACAAACTACGAGCAGTACTTC	CASGKTGTNYEQYF
15	TRBV6-2/TRBV6-3	TRBJ1-4	.	many	TGTGCCAGCAGTTACTCCCGGGGTACTAATGAAAAACTGTTTTTT	CASSYSRGTNEKLFF
16	TRBV28	TRBJ2-7	.	many	TGTGCCAGCAGTTTATCGGCCACAAACCCGCTCCGGGAGCAGTACTTC	CASSLSATNPLREQYF
13	TRBV7-2	TRBJ1-6	.	.	TGTGCCAGCAGCTCCCGAGGCACTTTACCCCTCCACTTT	CASSSRGTLPLHF
10	TRBV6-1	TRBJ1-1	.	many	TGTGCCAGCAGCGGGACAGAAGCTTTCTTT	CASSGTEAFF
18	TRBV7-3	TRBJ2-2	TRBD2	many	TGTGCCAGCAGCTTAACAGCTCTAGTCGGGAGGGACACCGGGGAGCTGTTTTTT	CASSLTALVGRDTGELFF
17	TRBV9	TRBJ2-1	.	.	TGTGCCAGCAGCGTATCGCTGGGGGCGGGATGGTTCAATGAGCAGTTCTTC	CASSVSLGAGWFNEQFF
14	TRBV5-4	TRBJ1-2	.	.	TGTGCCAGCAGCTTGGTTCAGGGAGGAAATGGCTACACCTTC	CASSLVQGGNGYTF
17	TRBV28	TRBJ2-5	.	.	TGCGCCAGCAGCCCCGGGCCCTCTTTCGCCTCGGAAGAGACCCAGTACTTC	CASSPGPSFASEETQYF
16	TRBV19	TRBJ1-5	.	.	TGTGCCAGTAGCAAACGGGGACCGCCAATCCATCAGCCCCAGCATTTT	CASSKRGPPIHQPQHF
14	TRBV6-2/TRBV6-3	TRBJ2-2	.	many	TGTGCCAGTCTCTTCGGGGGAAACACCGGGGAGCTGTTTTTT	CASLFGGNTGELFF
15	TRBV9	TRBJ2-1	.	.	TGTGCCAGCAGCTCCTATCCATCGGGTTACGATGAGCAGTTCTTC	CASSSYPSGYDEQFF
13	TRBV28	TRBJ1-1	TRBD1	few	TGTGCCAGCAGTGCTTCAGGGGGCACTGAAGCTTTCTTT	CASSASGGTEAFF
18	TRBV28	TRBJ2-7	TRBD2	.	TGTGCCAGCAGTCCCCTCTTGGGCGGGAGGCAGAGCTCCTACGAGCAGTACTTC	CASSPLLGGRQSSYEQYF
15	TRBV7-2	TRBJ1-3	TRBD1	.	TGTGCCAGCAGCCCCAGGACAGGGACTGGAAACACCATATATTTT	CASSPRTGTGNTIYF
14	TRBV20-1	TRBJ1-3	.	.	TGCAGTGCTCAGGAGTCTAACTCTGGAAACACCATATATTTT	CSAQESNSGNTIYF
11	TRBV6-2/TRBV6-3	TRBJ2-5	.	.	TGTGCCAGCACTGGGGGGCCTACCCAGTACTTC	CASTGGPTQYF
15	TRBV27	TRBJ1-2	TRBD1	few	TGTGCCAGCAAGACAGGGGTCGGAAGCAACTATGGCTACACCTTC	CASKTGVGSNYGYTF
16	TRBV13	TRBJ1-1	.	many	TGTGCCAGCAGCTTAGAGACAGGAGTCATGAACACTGAAGCTTTCTTT	CASSLETGVMNTEAFF
14	TRBV18	TRBJ2-1	TRBD1	many	TGTGCCAGCTCCAGGGACAGGGACGACAATGAGCAGTTCTTC	CASSRDRDDNEQFF
14	TRBV6-1	TRBJ2-1	.	.	TGTGCCAGCAGTGATCAGGGGTTCAACAATGAGCAGTTCTTC	CASSDQGFNNEQFF
16	TRBV28	TRBJ1-6	.	.	TGTGCCAGCAGCAAGGGCGGGGGCTCCTATAATTCACCCCTCCACTTT	CASSKGGGSYNSPLHF
17	TRBV7-2	TRBJ2-1	.	once	TGTGCCAGCAGCTCACCCGGCGGGGGGACAGCCTACAATGAGCAGTTCTTC	CASSSPGGGTAYNEQFF
14	TRBV10-3	TRBJ1-2	.	many	TGTGCCATCAGTGAAATAGAATCGGACTATGGCTACACCTTC	CAISEIESDYGYTF
15	TRBV30	TRBJ2-1	.	few	TGTGCCTGGGAAACCCGCATGAGCTCCTACAATGAGCAGTTCTTC	CAWETRMSSYNEQFF